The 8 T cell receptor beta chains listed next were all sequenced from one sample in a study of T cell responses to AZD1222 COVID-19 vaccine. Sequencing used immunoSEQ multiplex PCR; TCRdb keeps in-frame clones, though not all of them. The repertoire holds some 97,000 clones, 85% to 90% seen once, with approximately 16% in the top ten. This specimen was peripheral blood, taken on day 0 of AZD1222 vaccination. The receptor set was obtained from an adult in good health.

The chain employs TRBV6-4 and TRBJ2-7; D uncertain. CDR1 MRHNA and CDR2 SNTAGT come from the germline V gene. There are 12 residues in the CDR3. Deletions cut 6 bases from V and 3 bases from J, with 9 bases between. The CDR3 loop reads CASRPADYEQYF. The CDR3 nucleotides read TGTGCCAGCAGACCGGCCGACTACGAGCAGTACTTC.

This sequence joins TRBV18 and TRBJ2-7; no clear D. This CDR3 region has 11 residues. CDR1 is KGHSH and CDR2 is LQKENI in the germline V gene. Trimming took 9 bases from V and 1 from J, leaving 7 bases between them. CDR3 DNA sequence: TGTGCCAGTCGTCGTTCCTACGAGCAGTACTTC. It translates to CASRRSYEQYF. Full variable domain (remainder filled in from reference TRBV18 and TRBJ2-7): NAGVMQNPRHLVRRRGQEARLRCSPMKGHSHVYWYRQLPEEGLKFMVYLQKENIIDESGMPKERFSAEFPKEGPSILRIQQVVRGDSAAYFCASRRSYEQYFGPGTRLTVT.

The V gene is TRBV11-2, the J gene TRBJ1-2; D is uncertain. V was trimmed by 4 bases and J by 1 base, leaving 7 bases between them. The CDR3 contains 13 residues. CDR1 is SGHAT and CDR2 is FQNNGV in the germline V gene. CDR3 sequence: CASSSDGNYGYTF. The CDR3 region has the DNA TGTGCCAGCAGCTCGGACGGTAACTATGGCTACACCTTC.

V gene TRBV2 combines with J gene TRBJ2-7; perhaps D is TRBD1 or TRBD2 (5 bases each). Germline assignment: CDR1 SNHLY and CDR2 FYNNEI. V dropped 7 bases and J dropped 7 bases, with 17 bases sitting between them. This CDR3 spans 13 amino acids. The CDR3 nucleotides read TGTGCCAGCAAGTCCCAGGGAGATGGGGAGCAGTACTTC. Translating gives CASKSQGDGEQYF. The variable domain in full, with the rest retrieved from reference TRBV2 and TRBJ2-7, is EPEVTQTPSHQVTQMGQEVILRCVPISNHLYFYWYRQILGQKVEFLVSFYNNEISEKSEIFDDQFSVERPDGSNFTLKIRSTKLEDSAMYFCASKSQGDGEQYFGPGTRLTVT.

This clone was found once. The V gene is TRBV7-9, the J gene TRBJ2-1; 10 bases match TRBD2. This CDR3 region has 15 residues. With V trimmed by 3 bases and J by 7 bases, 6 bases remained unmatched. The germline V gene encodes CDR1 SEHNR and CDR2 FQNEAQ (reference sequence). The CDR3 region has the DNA TGTGCCAGCAGCTTGGGCGCTAGCGGGAGTAATGAGCAGTTCTTC. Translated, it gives CASSLGASGSNEQFF.

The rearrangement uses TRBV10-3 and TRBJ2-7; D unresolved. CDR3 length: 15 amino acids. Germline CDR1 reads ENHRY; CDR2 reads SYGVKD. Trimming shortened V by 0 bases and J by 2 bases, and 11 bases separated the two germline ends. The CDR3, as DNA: TGTGCCATCAGTGAGTCGAGGACGCCAGCCTACGAGCAGTACTTC. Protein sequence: CAISESRTPAYEQYF.

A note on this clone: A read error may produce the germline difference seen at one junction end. CDR3 coding DNA: TGTGCCAGCAGCCCGGAAGTCGGGGTCTATTCAGACCTGACCTTT. Its translation is CASSPEVGVYSDLTF. The J gene is TRBJ1-1, the V gene TRBV5-4, with D uncertain. CDR1 SGHNT and CDR2 YYREEE come from the germline V gene (reference sequence). The CDR3 runs 15 residues.

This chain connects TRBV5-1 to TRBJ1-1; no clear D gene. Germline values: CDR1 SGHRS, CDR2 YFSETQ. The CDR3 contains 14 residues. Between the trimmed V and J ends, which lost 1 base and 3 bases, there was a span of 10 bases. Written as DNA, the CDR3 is TGCGCCAGCAGCTTGAGGGAAGGGTACACTGAAGCTTTCTTT. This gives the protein CASSLREGYTEAFF.